The sequence of this T cell receptor beta chain was determined in a study of OX40 agonist ivuxolimab in advanced cancers. Across the whole study: From 23 to 79 years was the age range, with a mean of about 56 years, and over 70% were male. Three patients, one with hepatocellular carcinoma and two with cutaneous melanoma, achieved partial responses. Prior anti-PD-1, anti-PD-L1 or anti-CTLA-4 therapy did not bar entry, and more than 35% had some. Study findings and constraints: Near-lowest levels of clonal expansion characterized partial responders at 0.1-3.0 mg/kg.

TCRdb's copy holds only in-frame clones and misses some; the assay was immunoSEQ multiplex PCR. This table has about 110,000 clones, 80% to 95% appearing once. Germline-derived CDR1 and CDR2 are SGHAT and FQNNGV. J was trimmed by 5 bases and V by 5 bases; bases with no gene match: 9. This CDR3 spans 15 amino acids. On this clone: The antigen is unknown.

Specimen: CD4+ or CD8+ T cells sorted from blood, collected in a trial of the OX40 agonist ivuxolimab. The chain has TRBV11-2 and TRBJ1-5; 7 nucleotides agree with TRBD1. The clonotype was recovered from an adult with an advanced solid tumor such as melanoma, head and neck, liver or kidney cancer. CDR3 in DNA: TGTGCCAGCAGCCCGGGACAGCCCGGAGATCAGCCCCAGCATTTT. This translates into CASSPGQPGDQPQHF.